Shown below are 22 T cell receptor beta chains from a single sample sequenced in a study of OX40 agonist ivuxolimab in advanced cancers. Only in-frame clones appear in the TCRdb table, and some are missing; sequencing was by immunoSEQ multiplex PCR. The sample comprises tens of thousands of clones, around four fifths of which are singletons, and approximately 5.6% rests with the top ten. The sample in question was CD4+ or CD8+ T cells sorted from blood, obtained in a trial of the OX40 agonist ivuxolimab. The receptors here all came from an adult with an advanced solid tumor such as melanoma, head and neck, liver or kidney cancer.

This clone came up once. The chain has TRBV29-1 and TRBJ1-3, with TRBD1 matching 7 bases. The CDR3 extends over 17 amino acids. V shed 6 bases, J shed 0 bases, and the junction held 14 bases outside the gene matches. Germline assignment: CDR1 SQVTM and CDR2 ANQGSEA. The CDR3 sequence: CSVRSGTDPSSGNTIYF. DNA of the CDR3: TGCAGCGTCCGCAGCGGGACAGATCCGAGCTCTGGAAACACCATATATTTT. Based on the CDR3 plus reference TRBV29-1 and TRBJ1-3, the full variable domain is SAVISQKPSRDICQRGTSLTIQCQVDSQVTMMFWYRQQPGQSLTLIATANQGSEATYESGFVIDKFPISRPNLTFSTLTVSNMSPEDSSIYLCSVRSGTDPSSGNTIYFGEGSWLTVV.

This rearrangement joins TRBV19 to TRBJ1-1; D unresolved. The germline gives CDR1 LNHDA, CDR2 SQIVND (reference sequence). CDR3 length: 13 residues. Trimming took 3 bases from V and 3 from J, leaving 8 bases between them. The CDR3 sequence: CASSIWEYTEAFF. Here the CDR3 DNA reads TGTGCCAGTAGTATTTGGGAGTACACTGAAGCTTTCTTT.

The chain uses TRBV30 and TRBJ2-7; TRBD2 matches at 8 bases. Trimming at V came to 2 bases and at J to 2 bases, leaving 17 bases not matched to a gene. This CDR3 is 18 amino acids long. Germline CDR1 and CDR2: GTSNPN and SVGIG (reference sequence). Here the CDR3 reads CAWSPLGAGVILPYEQYF. CDR3 bases: TGTGCCTGGAGTCCTCTAGGAGCGGGAGTGATCCTGCCCTACGAGCAGTACTTC.

This chain joins TRBV6-1 and TRBJ1-2; TRBD1 matches at 11 bases. The CDR3 is 16 residues long. Germline CDR1 MNHNS, CDR2 SASEGT. Trimming at V came to 6 bases and at J to 4 bases, leaving 10 bases not matched to a gene. The CDR3 nucleotides are TGTGCCAGCAGCGAACTCGGGACAGGGGGGAGCTATGGCTACACCTTC. It is translated as CASSELGTGGSYGYTF.

The genes are TRBV11-3 and TRBJ2-3; D is perhaps TRBD2 (6 bases). In germline, CDR1 is SGHNT, CDR2 YENEEA. This CDR3 is 13 amino acids long. V gave up 8 bases and J gave up 5 bases, with 14 bases separating them. The chain's CDR3 is CASSGGLEDTQYF. The CDR3 DNA sequence: TGTGCCAGCTCCGGGGGTCTGGAAGATACGCAGTATTTT.

The chain combines TRBV7-8 with TRBJ2-2, with D possibly matching TRBD1 (6 bases). Germline V gene data show CDR1 as SGHVS and CDR2 as FQNEAQ. The CDR3 sequence is 15 residues long. V lost 6 bases and J 1 base, leaving 12 bases between the germline ends. DNA for the CDR3: TGTGCCAGCAGGCCCTCGACAGGGAACACCGGGGAGCTGTTTTTT. Amino acids: CASRPSTGNTGELFF.

The genes are TRBV11-2 and TRBJ2-2; 10 bases map to TRBD2. Germline V gene data show CDR1 as SGHAT and CDR2 as FQNNGV. The CDR3 is made up of 15 amino acids. V lost 5 bases and J lost 5; bases outside the gene matches: 5. CDR3 sequence (DNA): TGTGCCAGCAGCCATGAAGCGGGAGGGACCGGGGAGCTGTTTTTT. It codes for CASSHEAGGTGELFF.

The genes are TRBV4-1 and TRBJ2-2, with D perhaps matching TRBD1 (6 bases). The CDR3 contains 15 residues. The germline CDR1 and CDR2 sequences are MGHRA and YSYEKL. V was clipped by 0 bases and J by 1 base, with 6 bases between them. The DNA of the CDR3 is TGCGCCAGCAGCCAAGAGGACAGGAACACCGGGGAGCTGTTTTTT. It yields the protein CASSQEDRNTGELFF.

This sequence joins TRBV7-2 and TRBJ2-7; possible D gene TRBD1, 6 bases. Germline assignment: CDR1 SGHTA and CDR2 FQGNSA. This CDR3 is built from 15 residues. V gave up 1 base and J gave up 2 bases, with 12 bases separating them. In nucleotides, the CDR3 is TGTGCCAGCAGCTTAGGATGGGACACCACCTACGAGCAGTACGTC. This sequence encodes CASSLGWDTTYEQYV.

This chain links TRBV19 with TRBJ2-2; a weak D match, TRBD2 (6 bases). Germline assignment: CDR1 LNHDA and CDR2 SQIVND (reference sequence). Deletions cut 7 bases from V and 7 bases from J, with 10 bases between. The CDR3 runs 12 residues. This chain's CDR3 is CASTPGVGELFF. The DNA for the CDR3 is TGTGCCAGTACCCCGGGGGTCGGGGAGCTGTTTTTT.

The rearrangement uses TRBV11-2 and TRBJ2-7; D is unresolved. V lost 1 base, J lost 0 bases, and 13 bases lay in between. The CDR3 length is 16 residues. Germline CDR1 is SGHAT and CDR2 is FQNNGV. As DNA, the CDR3 is TGTGCCAGCAGCTTAGTCGGGCGACGTAACTCCTACGAGCAGTACTTC. This encodes CASSLVGRRNSYEQYF.

This chain joins TRBV11-2 and TRBJ2-1; 14 nucleotides match TRBD2. CDR1 and CDR2 (germline): SGHAT, FQNNGV. The V and J ends lost 7 bases and 5 bases, in that order; junction bases with no gene match: 7. The length of the CDR3 is 16 residues. CDR3 protein: CASNGLAGGFDNEQFF. The CDR3 nucleotides are TGTGCCAGCAACGGACTAGCGGGGGGATTTGACAATGAGCAGTTCTTC.

The J gene is TRBJ2-3, the V gene TRBV7-9; 7 nucleotides match TRBD1. Germline V lookup: CDR1 SEHNR, CDR2 FQNEAQ (reference sequence). The CDR3 consists of 15 residues. The junction had 7 bases not matched to a gene; V was cut back by 5 bases and J by 2 bases. The CDR3, as DNA: TGTGCCAGCAGCCCGGGGACAGCCTACACAGATACGCAGTATTTT. It specifies CASSPGTAYTDTQYF.

This clone was observed at least ten times. This chain uses TRBV19 with TRBJ1-5; no definite D call. V gave up 7 bases and J gave up 2 bases, with 12 bases separating them. The CDR3 contains 14 residues. Germline V gene lookup returns CDR1 LNHDA and CDR2 SQIVND (reference sequence). The CDR3 region has the DNA TGTGCCAGTAAGTACCAATCTGGCAATCAGCCCCAGCATTTT. It specifies CASKYQSGNQPQHF.

The chain uses TRBV6-5 and TRBJ2-2; no clear D gene. V shed 2 bases and J shed 1 base, with 11 bases lying between them. Germline-derived CDR1 and CDR2 are MNHEY and SVGAGI. The CDR3 is made up of 16 amino acids. CDR3 nucleotides: TGTGCCAGCAGTTACGACGCGAAGTTGAACACCGGGGAGCTGTTTTTT. It encodes CASSYDAKLNTGELFF.

The chain uses TRBV15 and TRBJ1-2; tentatively, D is TRBD1 (6 bases). This CDR3 region has 16 residues. V lost 5 bases and J lost 6, with 22 bases in between. The germline gives CDR1 LNHNV, CDR2 YYDKDF (reference sequence). CDR3 residues: CATSFAGGPKGNGYTF. CDR3 sequence (DNA): TGTGCCACCAGCTTTGCCGGGGGGCCCAAGGGAAATGGCTACACCTTC.

This chain's CDR3 is CASSQMTRSAGTDTQYF. CDR3 DNA sequence: TGTGCCAGCAGCCAAATGACCAGATCTGCAGGGACAGATACGCAGTATTTT. This chain connects TRBV7-9 to TRBJ2-3; D may be TRBD1 (5 bases). Between the trimmed V and J ends, which lost 5 bases and 3 bases, there was a span of 21 bases. Per germline, CDR1 SEHNR and CDR2 FQNEAQ (reference sequence). The CDR3 has 17 amino acids.

The chain employs TRBV5-1 and TRBJ2-1; TRBD1 matches 7 bases. Per germline, CDR1 SGHRS and CDR2 YFSETQ. The junction had 9 bases not matched to a gene; V was cut back by 4 bases and J by 5 bases. The CDR3 runs 15 residues. For the CDR3, the DNA is TGCGCCAGCAGCCTCGGGACAGTGAATCACAATGAGCAGTTCTTC. Translated: CASSLGTVNHNEQFF.

This clone was recorded once. The CDR3 DNA sequence: TGTGCCAGCAGCTTAGGGACAGGGACAGATACGCAGTATTTT. Translated, it gives CASSLGTGTDTQYF. The genes are TRBV7-6 and TRBJ2-3; 8 bases map to TRBD1. Germline CDR1 reads SGHVS; CDR2 reads FNYEAQ. V was pared by 1 base and J by 3 bases, with 0 bases of the junction left unmatched. The CDR3 runs to 14 residues.

The CDR3 coding sequence is TGTGCCTTCCAAAATGACAGGGAACAGCCCCAGCATTTT. Translating gives CAFQNDREQPQHF. The rearrangement links TRBV30 to TRBJ1-5; TRBD1 agrees at 7 bases. Germline CDR1 GTSNPN, CDR2 SVGIG (reference sequence). There are 13 residues in the CDR3. Germline trimming cut 7 bases from V and 7 bases from J; bases unmatched to any gene: 10.

This chain joins TRBV10-1 and TRBJ1-6; no clear D gene. V was pared by 0 bases and J by 9 bases, with 18 bases between. The germline gives CDR1 WNHNN, CDR2 SYGVQD (reference sequence). This CDR3 comprises 17 residues. The chain's CDR3 is CASSESTRPGLGSPLHF. The DNA for the CDR3 is TGCGCCAGCAGTGAGTCGACGAGACCCGGGTTGGGTTCACCCCTCCACTTT.

The chain uses TRBV4-2 and TRBJ2-2; 10 bases are a match to TRBD2. The germline V gene has CDR1 LGHNA and CDR2 YNFKEQ. The length of the CDR3 is 16 residues. The ends lost 0 bases at V and 13 bases at J; junction bases unmatched: 11. Written as DNA, the CDR3 is TGTGCCAGCAGCCAAGATAGTAGCGGGGGGCCCTGGAGGCTGTTTTTT. Amino acids: CASSQDSSGGPWRLFF.